Shown below are 18 T cell receptor beta chains from a single sample sequenced in a study of identical twins. TCRdb re-analysed the 5' RACE reads in MiXCR, keeping a single row per CDR3 protein. The sample includes around 200,000 distinct CDR3 sequences, around a tenth of them seen just once. The sequenced sample was memory (CD45RO+) T cells sorted from blood. Receptors were obtained from a woman between 18 and 29 years old in good health.

This chain uses TRBV6-1 with TRBJ2-1; D gene ambiguous. The CDR3 has 15 residues. The V gene's germline CDR1 is MNHNS and CDR2 SASEGT. The V end was cut by 3 bases, the J end by 0 bases, with 9 bases between. The CDR3 region is CASSEVGFSYNEQFF. As DNA, the CDR3 is TGTGCCAGCAGTGAGGTAGGGTTCTCCTACAATGAGCAGTTCTTC.

This chain connects TRBV6-1 to TRBJ2-4, with 7 bases lining up with TRBD2. The CDR3 contains 17 residues. The germline CDR1 and CDR2 sequences are MNHNS and SASEGT. The V gene end was trimmed by 0 bases and the J gene end by 1 base; junction bases not matched to a gene: 6. The CDR3 loop reads CASSEAIREGAKNIQYF. The CDR3 DNA sequence: TGTGCCAGCAGTGAAGCGATTAGGGAGGGGGCCAAAAACATTCAGTACTTC.

This clonotype was seen ten or more times. This rearrangement joins TRBV29-1 to TRBJ1-1; 9 bases are shared with TRBD1. The CDR3 length is 15 residues. From germline, CDR1 is SQVTM and CDR2 ANQGSEA. Germline trimming cut 1 base from V and 4 bases from J; bases unmatched to any gene: 7. The CDR3 sequence: CSVEGLDRGFTEAFF. The CDR3 DNA follows: TGCAGCGTTGAAGGTCTGGACAGGGGCTTCACTGAAGCTTTCTTT.

In this sample, this clonotype turned up a few times. This sequence joins TRBV7-2 and TRBJ1-1; D is ambiguous. This CDR3 is 12 amino acids long. From germline, CDR1 is SGHTA and CDR2 FQGNSA. Trimming pared 5 bases from V and 2 bases from J, leaving 6 bases between. The DNA for the CDR3 is TGTGCCAGCAGCCGATATAACACTGAAGCTTTCTTT. It encodes CASSRYNTEAFF.

This clonotype was seen at least ten times. The genes are TRBV5-6 and TRBJ2-7; D gene unclear. Germline assignment: CDR1 SGHDT and CDR2 YYEEEE. The CDR3 length is 13 residues. V lost 2 bases, J lost 6 bases, and 12 bases lay in between. The CDR3 coding sequence is TGTGCCAGCAGCTTAGGCCTCGGCTCCGAGCAGTACTTC. Translation gives CASSLGLGSEQYF.

The chain recombines TRBV11-3 with TRBJ2-1; no clear D. Trimming took 1 base from V and 6 from J, leaving 10 bases between them. The CDR3 length is 14 residues. Germline CDR1 and CDR2: SGHNT and YENEEA. The CDR3 here is CASSLGRSSNEQFF. The DNA for the CDR3 is TGTGCCAGCAGCTTAGGCCGTAGCAGCAATGAGCAGTTCTTC.

Many counts were recorded for this clonotype. V and J are TRBV9 and TRBJ2-3; D perhaps matches TRBD2 (6 bases). Between the trimmed V and J ends, which lost 0 bases and 3 bases, there was a span of 11 bases. Germline lookup yields CDR1 SGDLS and CDR2 YYNGEE. CDR3 length: 15 residues. CDR3 residues: CASSVGGGPTDTQYF. For the CDR3, the DNA is TGTGCCAGCAGCGTAGGGGGAGGACCGACAGATACGCAGTATTTT.

This clonotype occurred many times. The rearrangement links TRBV27 to TRBJ1-2, with D hard to call. Germline CDR1 and CDR2: MNHEY and SMNVEV (reference sequence). Trimming stripped 6 bases from V and 1 base from J, with 9 bases between. The CDR3 covers 13 residues. CDR3 protein: CASSEPRNYGYTF. CDR3 sequence (DNA): TGTGCCAGCAGCGAACCCCGTAACTATGGCTACACCTTC.

This clonotype was found many times. The chain's CDR3 is CASLTGGYYEQYF. In DNA, the CDR3 is TGCGCCAGTTTGACAGGGGGGTACTACGAGCAGTACTTC. This rearrangement joins TRBV5-1 to TRBJ2-7, with TRBD1 identical over 9 bases. Germline V gives CDR1 SGHRS, CDR2 YFSETQ. V was clipped by 8 bases and J by 3 bases; unmatched bases: 6. There are 13 residues in the CDR3.

This clonotype turned up a few times. The chain links TRBV7-2 to TRBJ2-5, with TRBD2 identical over 8 bases. CDR1 and CDR2 from the germline V gene are SGHTA and FQGNSA. V lost 3 bases, J lost 7 bases, and 10 bases stayed unmatched. This CDR3 has 15 residues. The CDR3 DNA follows: TGTGCCAGCAGCTTTCCCCGGGGGGGACGGGGGACCCAGTACTTC. As protein: CASSFPRGGRGTQYF.

The gene calls are TRBV19 and TRBJ2-2; D is perhaps TRBD2 (5 bases). Trimming pared 7 bases from V and 7 bases from J, leaving 13 bases between. CDR3 size: 13 residues. The germline V gene encodes CDR1 LNHDA and CDR2 SQIVND (reference sequence). For the CDR3, the DNA is TGTGCCAGTAATCGGGGATGGGTCGGGGAGCTGTTTTTT. Amino acids: CASNRGWVGELFF.

This clonotype has a handful of counts. J is TRBJ2-3 and V is TRBV6-4; 7 nucleotides line up with TRBD2. The CDR3 consists of 15 residues. Germline V gene sequence: CDR1 MRHNA, CDR2 SNTAGT. V shed 2 bases, J shed 2 bases, and the junction held 4 bases outside the gene matches. The CDR3 reads CASSDAGEATDTQYF. In nucleotides, the CDR3 is TGTGCCAGCAGTGACGCGGGAGAGGCCACAGATACGCAGTATTTT.

This clonotype was detected only a few times. The chain couples TRBV3-1 to TRBJ1-1; D is unresolved. The CDR3 length is 13 residues. In germline, CDR1 is LGHDT, CDR2 YNNKEL (reference sequence). Deletions cut 5 bases from V and 3 bases from J, with 10 bases between. CDR3 nucleotide sequence: TGTGCCAGCAGCTACGACCGGGACACTGAAGCTTTCTTT. Encoded protein: CASSYDRDTEAFF.

This sequence joins TRBV4-1 and TRBJ2-7; no clear D gene. Trimming stripped 4 bases from V and 5 bases from J, with 21 bases between. The CDR3 runs 16 residues. CDR1 MGHRA and CDR2 YSYEKL come from the germline V gene. DNA for the CDR3: TGCGCCAGCAGCCCAAATCCGGAGACCGTCTGGAACGAGCAGTACTTC. It yields the protein CASSPNPETVWNEQYF.

The rearrangement joins TRBV3-1 to TRBJ1-1; TRBD1 might be the D (5 bases). V lost 4 bases and J lost 4, with 10 bases in between. From germline, CDR1 is LGHDT and CDR2 YNNKEL (reference sequence). The CDR3 is 13 amino acids. CDR3 region: CASSRGMGTEAFF. CDR3 DNA: TGTGCCAGCAGCCGGGGGATGGGCACTGAAGCTTTCTTT.

The gene calls are TRBV30 and TRBJ2-2; TRBD1 matches at 8 bases. Germline V CDR1 and CDR2: GTSNPN, SVGIG (reference sequence). Germline trimming cut 4 bases from V and 8 bases from J; bases unmatched to any gene: 12. This CDR3 spans 15 amino acids. In DNA form, the CDR3 reads TGTGCCTGGATCCCTAGGACAGGGATAAGGGGGGAGCTGTTTTTT. Translating gives CAWIPRTGIRGELFF.

In its sample, this clonotype was seen a few times. CDR3 nucleotide sequence: TGTGCCAGCAGCTTGGACAGGAGTTCCCTCGAGCAGTACTTC. This gives the protein CASSLDRSSLEQYF. This chain uses TRBV7-8 with TRBJ2-7; 7 bases agree with TRBD1. V lost 3 bases, J lost 6 bases, and 8 bases stayed unmatched. There are 14 residues in the CDR3. The germline V gene encodes CDR1 SGHVS and CDR2 FQNEAQ.

This clonotype was counted only a few times. J is TRBJ1-4 and V is TRBV11-2; no clear D. The germline V gene encodes CDR1 SGHAT and CDR2 FQNNGV. V was pared by 4 bases and J by 3 bases, with 6 bases between. CDR3 length equals 13 residues. The CDR3 is CASSSYPNEKLFF. The CDR3 DNA follows: TGTGCCAGCAGCTCGTACCCTAATGAAAAACTGTTTTTT.